This T cell receptor (beta chain) was recorded in a study of blood T cells in healthy people across ages. Study observations and caveats: The long-lived group displayed more naive CD4+ cells, plus higher diversity, than the aged donors did.

The CDR3 has 11 residues. Per germline, CDR1 SGDLS and CDR2 YYNGEE. A second PCR, run for about 6 to 12 cycles, used a sample-barcoded 5' primer plus a J-beta primer mix. One entry per CDR3 protein results from TCRdb running MiXCR on the 5' RACE reads. Among 350,000 to 450,000 distinct CDR3 sequences listed, more than 45% were seen once. Comment on this clonotype: What it binds is unknown. The junction and the germline gene differ at one end; a read error may be behind it.

Specimen: blood. V and J are TRBV9 and TRBJ2-1; D uncertain. The receptor was isolated from a man aged 55 to 70 in good health. Here the CDR3 reads CASSLNNERFF. Here the CDR3 DNA reads TGTGCCAGCAGCCTCAACAATGAGCGGTTCTTC.